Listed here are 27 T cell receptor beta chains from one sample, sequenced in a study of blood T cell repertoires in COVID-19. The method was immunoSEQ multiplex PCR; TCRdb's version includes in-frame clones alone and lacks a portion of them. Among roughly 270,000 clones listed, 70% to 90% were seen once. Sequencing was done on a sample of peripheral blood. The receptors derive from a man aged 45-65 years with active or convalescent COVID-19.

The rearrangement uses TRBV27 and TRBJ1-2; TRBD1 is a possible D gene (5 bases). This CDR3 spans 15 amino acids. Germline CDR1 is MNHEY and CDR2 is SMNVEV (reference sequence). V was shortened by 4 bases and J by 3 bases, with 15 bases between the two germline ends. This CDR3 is CASSSAGGGDYGYTF. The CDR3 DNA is TGTGCCAGCAGTTCCGCCGGGGGAGGAGACTATGGCTACACCTTC.

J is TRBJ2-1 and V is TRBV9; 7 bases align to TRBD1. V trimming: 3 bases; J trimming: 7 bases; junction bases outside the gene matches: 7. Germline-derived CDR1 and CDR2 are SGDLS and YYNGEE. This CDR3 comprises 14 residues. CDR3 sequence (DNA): TGTGCCAGCAGCGGGGGACAGAGAGGGAATGAGCAGTTCTTC. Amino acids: CASSGGQRGNEQFF.

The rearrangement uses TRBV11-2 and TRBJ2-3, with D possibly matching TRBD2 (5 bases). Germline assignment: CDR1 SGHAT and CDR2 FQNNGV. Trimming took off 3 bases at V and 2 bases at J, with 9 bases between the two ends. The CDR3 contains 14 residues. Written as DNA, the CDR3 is TGTGCCAGCAGCTTCCGGGATGTCACAGATACGCAGTATTTT. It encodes CASSFRDVTDTQYF.

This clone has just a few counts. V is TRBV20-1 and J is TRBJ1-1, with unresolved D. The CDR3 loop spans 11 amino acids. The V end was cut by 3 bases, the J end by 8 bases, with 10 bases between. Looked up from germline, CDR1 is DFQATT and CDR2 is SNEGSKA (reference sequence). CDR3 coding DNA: TGCAGTGCTAGGTGGTGGGCAGAAGCTTTCTTT. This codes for CSARWWAEAFF.

CDR3 DNA: TGTGCCAGCAGTACCCTTCAGGGGGTTCCGTATGGCTACACCTTC. Amino acid sequence: CASSTLQGVPYGYTF. The V call is TRBV27, the J call TRBJ1-2; 7 bases map to TRBD1. Trimming removed 5 bases from V and 5 bases from J; junction bases left unmatched: 11. CDR3 length: 15 amino acids. Germline-derived CDR1 and CDR2 are MNHEY and SMNVEV (reference sequence).

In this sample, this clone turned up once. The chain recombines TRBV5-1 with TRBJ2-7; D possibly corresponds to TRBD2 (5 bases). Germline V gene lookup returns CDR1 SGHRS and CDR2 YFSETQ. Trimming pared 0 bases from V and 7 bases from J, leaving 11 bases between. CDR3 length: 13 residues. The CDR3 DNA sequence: TGCGCCAGCAGCTTGGGAGAGGGCGGAGAGCAGTACTTC. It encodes CASSLGEGGEQYF.

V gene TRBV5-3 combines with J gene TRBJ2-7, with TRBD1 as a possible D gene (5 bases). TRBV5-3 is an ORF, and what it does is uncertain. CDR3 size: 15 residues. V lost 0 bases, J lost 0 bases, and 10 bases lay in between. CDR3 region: CARSLAGSPSYEQYF. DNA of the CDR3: TGTGCCAGAAGCTTGGCAGGGTCCCCCTCCTACGAGCAGTACTTC.

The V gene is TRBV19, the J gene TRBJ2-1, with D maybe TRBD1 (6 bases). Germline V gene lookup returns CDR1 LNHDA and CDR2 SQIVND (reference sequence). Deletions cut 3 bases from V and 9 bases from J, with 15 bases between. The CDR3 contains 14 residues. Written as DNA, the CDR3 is TGTGCCAGTAGTATCGAAGGACAGATTGGTGAGCAGTTCTTC. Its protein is CASSIEGQIGEQFF.

As DNA, the CDR3 is TGCGCCAGCAGCCAACCCAGGGGGCGCGGTAATGAAAAACTGTTTTTT. It translates to CASSQPRGRGNEKLFF. V and J are TRBV4-3 and TRBJ1-4; 8 nucleotides align to TRBD1. This CDR3 is built from 16 residues. Trimming took 2 bases from V and 4 from J; bases not matched to a gene: 6. Germline assignment: CDR1 LGHNA and CDR2 YSLEER.

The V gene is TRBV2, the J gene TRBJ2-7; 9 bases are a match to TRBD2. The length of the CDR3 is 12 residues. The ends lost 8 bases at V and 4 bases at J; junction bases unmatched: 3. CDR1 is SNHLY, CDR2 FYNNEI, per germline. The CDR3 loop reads CASHSGSYEQYF. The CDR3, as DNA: TGTGCCAGCCATAGCGGGAGTTACGAGCAGTACTTC. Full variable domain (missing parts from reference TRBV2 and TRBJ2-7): EPEVTQTPSHQVTQMGQEVILRCVPISNHLYFYWYRQILGQKVEFLVSFYNNEISEKSEIFDDQFSVERPDGSNFTLKIRSTKLEDSAMYFCASHSGSYEQYFGPGTRLTVT.

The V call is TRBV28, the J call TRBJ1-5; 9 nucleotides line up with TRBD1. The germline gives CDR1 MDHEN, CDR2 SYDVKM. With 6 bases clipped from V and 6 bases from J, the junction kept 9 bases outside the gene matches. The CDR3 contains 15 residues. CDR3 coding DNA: TGTGCCAGCAGGTTCCGGGACAGGGTCATTCAGCCCCAGCATTTT. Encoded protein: CASRFRDRVIQPQHF.

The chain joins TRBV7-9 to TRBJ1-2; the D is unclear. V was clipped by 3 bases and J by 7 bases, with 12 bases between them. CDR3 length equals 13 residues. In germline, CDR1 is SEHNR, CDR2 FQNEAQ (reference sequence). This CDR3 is CASSFGGSGGYTF. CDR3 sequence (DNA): TGTGCCAGCAGCTTTGGTGGGAGTGGTGGCTACACCTTC.

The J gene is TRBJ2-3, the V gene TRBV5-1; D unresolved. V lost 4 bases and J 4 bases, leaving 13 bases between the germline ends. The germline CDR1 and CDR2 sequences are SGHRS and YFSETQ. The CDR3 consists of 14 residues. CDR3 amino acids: CASSPVVTSDTQYF. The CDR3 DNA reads TGCGCCAGCAGCCCCGTGGTGACATCAGATACGCAGTATTTT.

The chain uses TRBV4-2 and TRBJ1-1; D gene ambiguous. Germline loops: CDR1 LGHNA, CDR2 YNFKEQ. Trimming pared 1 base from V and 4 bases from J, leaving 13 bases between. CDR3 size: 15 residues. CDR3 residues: CASSQALDRSTEAFF. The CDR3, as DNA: TGTGCCAGCAGCCAAGCCCTCGACCGGAGCACTGAAGCTTTCTTT.

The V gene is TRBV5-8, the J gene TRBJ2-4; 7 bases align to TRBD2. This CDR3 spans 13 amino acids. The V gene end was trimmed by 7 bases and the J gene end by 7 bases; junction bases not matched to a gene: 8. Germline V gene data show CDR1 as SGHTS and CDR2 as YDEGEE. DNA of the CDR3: TGTGCCAGCTCTTGGGGGGGAAGGAACATTCAGTACTTC. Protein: CASSWGGRNIQYF.

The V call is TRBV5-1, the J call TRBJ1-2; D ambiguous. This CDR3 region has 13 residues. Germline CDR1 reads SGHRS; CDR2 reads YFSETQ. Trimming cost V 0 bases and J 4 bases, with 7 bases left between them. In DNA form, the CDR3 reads TGCGCCAGCAGCTTGGGCGACTCCTATGGCTACACCTTC. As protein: CASSLGDSYGYTF.

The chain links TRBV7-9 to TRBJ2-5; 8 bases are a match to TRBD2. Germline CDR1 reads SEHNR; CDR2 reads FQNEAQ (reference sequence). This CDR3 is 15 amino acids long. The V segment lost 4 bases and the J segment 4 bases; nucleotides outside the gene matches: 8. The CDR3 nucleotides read TGTGCCAGCAGCTCCAGAGGAGCGGGGGTAGAGACCCAGTACTTC. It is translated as CASSSRGAGVETQYF.

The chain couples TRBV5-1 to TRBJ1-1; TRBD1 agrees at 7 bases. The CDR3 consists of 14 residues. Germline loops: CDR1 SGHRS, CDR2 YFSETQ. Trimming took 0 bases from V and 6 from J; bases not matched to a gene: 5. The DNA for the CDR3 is TGCGCCAGCAGCTTGGGGGGACAGTCGCCTGAAGCTTTCTTT. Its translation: CASSLGGQSPEAFF.

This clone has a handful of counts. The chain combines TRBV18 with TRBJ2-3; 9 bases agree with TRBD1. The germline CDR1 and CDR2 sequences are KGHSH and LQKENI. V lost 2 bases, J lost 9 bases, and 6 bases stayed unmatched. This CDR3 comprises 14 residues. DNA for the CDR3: TGTGCCAGCTCACCAAGGACAGGGGTTGACACGCAGTATTTT. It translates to CASSPRTGVDTQYF.

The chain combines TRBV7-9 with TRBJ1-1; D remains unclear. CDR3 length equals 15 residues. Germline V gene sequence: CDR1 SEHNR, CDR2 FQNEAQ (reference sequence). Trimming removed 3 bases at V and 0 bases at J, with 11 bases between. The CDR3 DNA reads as TGTGCCAGCAGCTTGTTCAGTCAAGTGAACACTGAAGCTTTCTTT. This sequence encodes CASSLFSQVNTEAFF. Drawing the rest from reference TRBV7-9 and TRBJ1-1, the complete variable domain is DTGVSQNPRHKITKRGQNVTFRCDPISEHNRLYWYRQTLGQGPEFLTYFQNEAQLEKSRLLSDRFSAERPKGSFSTLEIQRTEQGDSAMYLCASSLFSQVNTEAFFGQGTRLTVV.

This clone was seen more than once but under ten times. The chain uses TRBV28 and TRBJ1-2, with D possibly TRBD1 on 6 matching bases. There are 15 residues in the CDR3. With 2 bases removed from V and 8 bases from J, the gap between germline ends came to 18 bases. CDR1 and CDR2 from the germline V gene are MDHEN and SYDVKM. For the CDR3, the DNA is TGTGCCAGCAGTTTACTTAGCAGGGGATCAGGAGGCTACACCTTC. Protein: CASSLLSRGSGGYTF.

Here the CDR3 reads CASSPGAAYGYTF. The DNA for the CDR3 is TGTGCCAGCAGCCCAGGGGCAGCCTATGGCTACACCTTC. The chain couples TRBV11-2 to TRBJ1-2, with a weak D call TRBD1 (6 bases). Germline V gene lookup returns CDR1 SGHAT and CDR2 FQNNGV. Trimming took 5 bases from V and 4 from J, leaving 11 bases between them. The CDR3 spans 13 residues.

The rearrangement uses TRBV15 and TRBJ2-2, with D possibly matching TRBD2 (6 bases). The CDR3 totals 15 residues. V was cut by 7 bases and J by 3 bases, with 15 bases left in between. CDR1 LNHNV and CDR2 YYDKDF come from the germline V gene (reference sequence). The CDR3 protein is CATMSGTGDTGELFF. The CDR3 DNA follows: TGTGCCACCATGTCCGGTACGGGAGACACCGGGGAGCTGTTTTTT. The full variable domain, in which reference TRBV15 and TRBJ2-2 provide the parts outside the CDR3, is DAMVIQNPRYQVTQFGKPVTLSCSQTLNHNVMYWYQQKSSQAPKLLFHYYDKDFNNEADTPDNFQSRRPNTSFCFLDIRSPGLGDTAMYLCATMSGTGDTGELFFGEGSRLTVL.

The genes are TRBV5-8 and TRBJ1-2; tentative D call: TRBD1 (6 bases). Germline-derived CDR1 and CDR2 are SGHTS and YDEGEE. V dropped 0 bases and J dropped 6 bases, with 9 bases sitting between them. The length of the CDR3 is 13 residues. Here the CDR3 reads CASSLVQGNGYTF. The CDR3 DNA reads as TGTGCCAGCAGCTTGGTACAGGGAAATGGCTACACCTTC.

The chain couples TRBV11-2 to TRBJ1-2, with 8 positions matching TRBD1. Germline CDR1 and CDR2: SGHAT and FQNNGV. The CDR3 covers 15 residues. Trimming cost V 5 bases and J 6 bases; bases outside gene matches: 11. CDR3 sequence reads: CASSPLTGQGHGYTF. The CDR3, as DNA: TGTGCCAGCAGCCCCCTCACCGGACAGGGACATGGCTACACCTTC.

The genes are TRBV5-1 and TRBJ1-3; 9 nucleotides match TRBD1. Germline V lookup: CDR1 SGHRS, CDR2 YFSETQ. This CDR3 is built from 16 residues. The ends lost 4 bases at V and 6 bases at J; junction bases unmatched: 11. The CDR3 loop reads CASSLDRGTPINTIYF. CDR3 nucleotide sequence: TGCGCCAGCAGCCTCGACAGGGGGACTCCGATAAACACCATATATTTT. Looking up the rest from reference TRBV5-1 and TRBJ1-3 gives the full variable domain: KAGVTQTPRYLIKTRGQQVTLSCSPISGHRSVSWYQQTPGQGLQFLFEYFSETQRNKGNFPGRFSGRQFSNSRSEMNVSTLELGDSALYLCASSLDRGTPINTIYFGEGSWLTVV.

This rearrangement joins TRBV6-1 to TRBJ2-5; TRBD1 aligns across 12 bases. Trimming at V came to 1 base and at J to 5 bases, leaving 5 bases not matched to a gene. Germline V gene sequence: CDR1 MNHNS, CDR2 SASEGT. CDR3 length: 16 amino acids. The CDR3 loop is CASSEGGTGGWETQYF. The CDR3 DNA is TGTGCCAGCAGTGAAGGGGGGACAGGGGGCTGGGAGACCCAGTACTTC.